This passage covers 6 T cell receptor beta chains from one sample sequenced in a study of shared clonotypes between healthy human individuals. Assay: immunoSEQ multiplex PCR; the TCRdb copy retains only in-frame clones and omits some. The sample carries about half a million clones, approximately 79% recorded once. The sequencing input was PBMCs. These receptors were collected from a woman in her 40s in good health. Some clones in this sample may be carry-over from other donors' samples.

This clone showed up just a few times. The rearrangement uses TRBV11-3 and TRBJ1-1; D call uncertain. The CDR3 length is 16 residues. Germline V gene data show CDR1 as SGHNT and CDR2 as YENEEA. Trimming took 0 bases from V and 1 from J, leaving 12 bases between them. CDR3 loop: CASSLDRNRGNTEAFF. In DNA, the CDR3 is TGTGCCAGCAGCTTAGATCGTAACCGGGGGAACACTGAAGCTTTCTTT.

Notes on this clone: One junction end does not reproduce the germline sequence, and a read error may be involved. CDR3 region: CASSLSGRAMVF. For the CDR3, the DNA is TGTGCCAGCAGCTTAAGTGGGAGGGCCATGGTCTTC. The V gene is TRBV7-9, the J gene TRBJ2-1; 7 nucleotides agree with TRBD2. The V gene's germline CDR1 is SEHNR and CDR2 FQNEAQ (reference sequence). This CDR3 spans 12 amino acids. Looking up the rest from reference TRBV7-9 and TRBJ2-1 gives the full variable domain: DTGVSQNPRHKITKRGQNVTFRCDPISEHNRLYWYRQTLGQGPEFLTYFQNEAQLEKSRLLSDRFSAERPKGSFSTLEIQRTEQGDSAMYLCASSLSGRAMVFGPGTRLTVL.

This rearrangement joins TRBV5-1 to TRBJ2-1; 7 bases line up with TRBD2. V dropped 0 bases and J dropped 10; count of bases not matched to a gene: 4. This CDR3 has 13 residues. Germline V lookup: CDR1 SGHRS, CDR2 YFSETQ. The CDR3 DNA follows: TGCGCCAGCAGCTTGGACCTAGCGGACGAGCAGTTCTTC. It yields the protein CASSLDLADEQFF.

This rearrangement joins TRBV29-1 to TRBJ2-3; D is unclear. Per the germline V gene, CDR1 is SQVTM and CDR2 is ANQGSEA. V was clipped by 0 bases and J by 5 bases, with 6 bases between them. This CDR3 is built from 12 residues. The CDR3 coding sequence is TGCAGCGTTGAAGATAGGCAAGATACGCAGTATTTT. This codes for CSVEDRQDTQYF.

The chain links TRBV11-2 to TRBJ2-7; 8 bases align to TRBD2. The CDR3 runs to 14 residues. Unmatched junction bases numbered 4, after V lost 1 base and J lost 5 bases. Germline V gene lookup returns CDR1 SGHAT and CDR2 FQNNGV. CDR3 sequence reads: CASSLAGGPNEQYF. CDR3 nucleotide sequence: TGTGCCAGCAGCTTAGCGGGAGGGCCCAACGAGCAGTACTTC.

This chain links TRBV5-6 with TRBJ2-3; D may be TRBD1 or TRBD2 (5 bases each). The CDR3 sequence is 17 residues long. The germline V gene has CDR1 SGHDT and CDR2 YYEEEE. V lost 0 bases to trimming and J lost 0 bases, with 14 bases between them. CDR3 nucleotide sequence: TGTGCCAGCAGCTTGGACGGCTGGGGCGGGAGCACAGATACGCAGTATTTT. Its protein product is CASSLDGWGGSTDTQYF.